The 14 T cell receptor beta chains reported below all come from one sample, sequenced in a study of CD8+CD57+ T cells in acquired aplastic anemia. The patients chosen for sequencing had shown expansion of CD8+CD57+ cells (detected by flow cytometry). TCR beta VDJ and CDR3 profiles were obtained from a genomic DNA template. TCRdb re-analysed the reads in MiXCR, keeping a single row per CDR3 protein. This table has roughly 250,000 distinct CDR3 sequences, 82% appearing once. The sample comprised sorted CD4+, CD8+, or CD8+CD57+ T cells (not recorded which) from PBMCs. These TCRs come from a human donor with aplastic anemia.

The CDR3 is CATSRDARSGNTIYF. CDR3 DNA: TGTGCCACCAGCAGAGACGCTCGCTCTGGAAACACCATATATTTT. V usage is TRBV15 and J usage is TRBJ1-3; D ambiguous. Germline CDR1 reads LNHNV; CDR2 reads YYDKDF (reference sequence). V was pared by 0 bases and J by 0 bases, with 6 bases between. The CDR3 sequence is 15 residues long.

The chain couples TRBV6-2 or TRBV6-3 to TRBJ1-6, with D unclear. The CDR3 is 13 amino acids. V was trimmed by 6 bases and J by 10 bases, leaving 13 bases between them. Germline CDR1 and CDR2: MNHEY and SVGEGT. The CDR3: CASRDGRWSPLHF. The CDR3 DNA is TGTGCCAGCAGAGACGGACGTTGGTCACCCCTCCACTTT.

V gene TRBV5-6 combines with J gene TRBJ2-1; D is possibly TRBD2 (7 bases). The germline V and J ends were trimmed by 0 bases and 7 bases, with 14 bases remaining between them. From germline, CDR1 is SGHDT and CDR2 YYEEEE. CDR3 length: 15 residues. The CDR3 DNA is TGTGCCAGCAGCTTGGGGGAGGGGGAACGGAATGAGCAGTTCTTC. Translation gives CASSLGEGERNEQFF.

The V and J genes are TRBV7-9 and TRBJ2-5, with a tentative D call TRBD1 (5 bases). This CDR3 region has 12 residues. V lost 11 bases and J 8 bases, leaving 18 bases between the germline ends. Germline values: CDR1 SEHNR, CDR2 FQNEAQ (reference sequence). This chain's CDR3 is CAVLVGADTQYF. The CDR3 bases are TGTGCCGTTCTTGTTGGGGCGGACACCCAGTACTTC.

Worth noting for this clonotype: One end of the junction fails to match germline, which may point to a read error. This rearrangement joins TRBV5-4 to TRBJ2-3, with D unresolved. This CDR3 is built from 16 residues. Germline CDR1 is SGHNT and CDR2 is YYREEE (reference sequence). CDR3 DNA sequence: TGCGCCAGCAGCTATCGTCGGCGACCCCCCGCAGATACGCAGTATTTT. Its translation is CASSYRRRPPADTQYF.

A word on this clonotype: No conserved phenylalanine or tryptophan is present at the end of the CDR3, so a read error is the likely explanation. The DNA is omitted, as the CDR3 cannot be located on it reliably, and the CDR3 follows TCRdb's listing. V and J are TRBV2 and TRBJ1-2; TRBD1 reflects the table's D call only, with no check against the DNA. From its first to its last residue, the CDR3 has 14 amino acids. Germline CDR1 SNHLY, CDR2 FYNNEI. The CDR3 protein is CASGDGGQENDYFV.

The V gene is TRBV19, the J gene TRBJ1-1, with 8 bases matching TRBD1. This CDR3 comprises 16 residues. V dropped 5 bases and J dropped 1; count of bases not matched to a gene: 9. The germline CDR1 and CDR2 sequences are LNHDA and SQIVND (reference sequence). The CDR3 here is CASSVLQGARNTEAFF. CDR3 nucleotide sequence: TGTGCCAGTAGTGTCCTCCAGGGGGCTAGGAACACTGAAGCTTTCTTT.

This chain uses TRBV25-1 with TRBJ2-7, with 8 positions matching TRBD1. The tail of the sequence fits TRBJ2-1 better, so the J call may be wrong. CDR3 size: 16 residues. Germline-derived CDR1 and CDR2 are MGHDK and SYGVNS. CDR3 region: CASSELQGDGRGEQFF. The CDR3 nucleotides read TGTGCCAGCAGTGAATTACAGGGGGACGGACGAGGTGAGCAGTTCTTC.

Points on this clonotype: The junction does not match germline at one end; this may be a read error. V gene TRBV2 combines with J gene TRBJ2-1, with D perhaps TRBD2 (8 bases). The CDR3 is 16 residues long. CDR1 and CDR2 from the germline V gene are SNHLY and FYNNEI. The CDR3, as DNA: TGTGCCAGCAGCGGGGGGGGCCGACAGGGAGGAAACACTGAAGCTTTC. This codes for CASSGGGRQGGNTEAF.

About this clonotype itself: The germline gene is not matched at one end of the junction; a read error may be the cause. This rearrangement joins TRBV9 to TRBJ1-6, with TRBD1 matching over 7 bases. Germline loops: CDR1 SGDLS, CDR2 YYNGEE. The CDR3 length is 14 residues. CDR3 sequence: CASSAEDRQGANNF. As DNA, the CDR3 is TGTGCCAGCAGCGCAGAGGACCGACAGGGAGCAAACAACTTT.

This clonotype was recorded a few times. J is TRBJ2-7 and V is TRBV20-1; tentative D call: TRBD1 (6 bases). This CDR3 is 14 amino acids long. Germline lookup yields CDR1 DFQATT and CDR2 SNEGSKA (reference sequence). V shed 6 bases and J shed 2 bases, with 17 bases lying between them. CDR3 in DNA: TGCAGTGCCAGTAGTTGGGGACAAACCTACGAGCAGTACTTC. Its translation: CSASSWGQTYEQYF.

Points on this clonotype: As the CDR3 is not closed by the conserved phenylalanine or tryptophan, this likely results from a read error. The DNA is left out, because the CDR3 cannot be placed on it with certainty; the CDR3 is given as TCRdb lists it. This chain joins TRBV7-9 and TRBJ1-5; the table's D gene call, TRBD1, was not cross checked with the DNA. Termini included, the CDR3 measures 13 amino acids. CDR1 is SEHNR, CDR2 FQNEAQ, per germline (reference sequence). Here the CDR3 reads CASSGTGGANTQA.

V and J are TRBV7-3 and TRBJ1-1; D is possibly TRBD1 (5 bases). CDR3 length: 15 amino acids. The V end was cut by 6 bases, the J end by 14 bases, with 28 bases between. Looked up from germline, CDR1 is SGHTA and CDR2 is FQGTGA. The CDR3 here is CASSSGGTWGGTQFF. The CDR3 DNA reads TGTGCCAGCAGTTCTGGCGGGACTTGGGGAGGGACCCAGTTCTTT.

The rearrangement links TRBV9 to TRBJ2-5; tentatively, D is TRBD1 (6 bases). The germline gives CDR1 SGDLS, CDR2 YYNGEE. This CDR3 has 14 amino acids. V was shortened by 7 bases and J by 14 bases, with 27 bases between the two germline ends. The CDR3 is CASGRGGQKQTFYF. In DNA, the CDR3 is TGTGCCAGCGGGAGAGGGGGTCAGAAACAGACCTTTTACTTC.